Given below is one TCR beta chain in context. What it binds is not known. The data were taken from a study of cytomegalovirus exposure and HLA in healthy donors. Everyone who donated was a healthy bone marrow donor. PCR amplification relied on 60 Vbeta primers (plus 13 Jbeta primers). Sequenced by immunoSEQ multiplex PCR; TCRdb stores in-frame clones only, minus some. The repertoire has 80,000 to 95,000 clones, around 79% of them found once; the top ten carry about 6.1%. Overall study findings and caveats: The likely explanation for a cluster of highly shared sequence variants was sequencing artifact. Later analysis identified about 17,000 TCR beta sequences associated with HLA alleles, using a false discovery rate threshold of 0.05. A link between a missense DCLRE1C variant and TCR beta V- and J-gene trimming emerged from a later analysis.

The sample consisted of PBMCs. This receptor was identified in a female donor in good health and CMV-seronegative.

CDR3 protein: CASSLEAAGGYTF. Here the CDR3 DNA reads TGTGCCAGCAGCTTGGAGGCTGCTGGTGGCTACACCTTC. This chain joins TRBV7-9 and TRBJ1-2, with no clear D. The V gene's germline CDR1 is SEHNR and CDR2 FQNEAQ (reference sequence). The CDR3 totals 13 residues. The V gene lost 3 bases and the J gene lost 7 bases, with 12 bases spanning the gap.